Listed below are T cell receptor beta chains from one sample, sequenced in a study of T-cell memory formation after mild COVID-19. TCRdb ran MiXCR on the 5' RACE reads and lists one entry per CDR3 protein. The sample shows roughly 51,000 distinct CDR3 sequences, around 7.3% of them seen only once. The sequencing sample was made of PBMCs or a T cell subset sorted from them (not recorded which). All receptors come from a man aged 18 to 30 who had mild COVID-19 (a few samples of this study predate the infection). Cell type and time point are not known. The CDR3 runs from the conserved cysteine through the conserved F or W. D genes are given only for firm matches. Size values are once, few and many counts, or a class for expanded clones, and some rows have none.

size	D	V	J	CDR3	DNA
many	-	TRBV7-3	TRBJ2-3	CASSLTSSTDTQYF	TGTGCCAGCAGCTTAACGTCTAGCACAGATACGCAGTATTTT
few	-	TRBV9	TRBJ1-6	CASGGGRDYNSPLHF	TGTGCCAGCGGGGGGGGACGGGACTATAATTCACCCCTCCACTTT
many	TRBD1	TRBV11-2	TRBJ2-7	CASSFDTGVVYEQYF	TGTGCCAGCAGCTTCGATACAGGGGTAGTCTACGAGCAGTACTTC
-	TRBD1	TRBV12-3/TRBV12-4	TRBJ1-5	CASSQDRGYSNQPQHF	TGTGCCAGCAGTCAGGACAGGGGATATAGCAATCAGCCCCAGCATTTT
many	-	TRBV3-1	TRBJ2-1	CASSPSRSNEQFF	TGTGCCAGCAGCCCCTCACGGTCTAATGAGCAGTTCTTC
many	-	TRBV5-1	TRBJ2-3	CASSLENTQYF	TGCGCCAGCAGCTTGGAAAATACGCAGTATTTT
-	-	TRBV12-5	TRBJ2-7	CASGSGTTYEQYF	TGTGCTAGTGGTTCCGGGACAACCTACGAGCAGTACTTC
-	-	TRBV20-1	TRBJ1-2	CSARDRTANSYGYTF	TGCAGTGCTAGAGATCGGACGGCCAATTCGTATGGCTACACCTTC
many	TRBD2	TRBV11-2	TRBJ2-5	CASSSGTSGVGTQYF	TGTGCCAGCAGCTCCGGGACTAGCGGGGTTGGGACCCAGTACTTC
many	-	TRBV7-2	TRBJ1-6	CASSLGSVVVSPLHF	TGTGCCAGCAGCTTGGGGTCAGTAGTAGTTTCACCCCTCCACTTT
many	TRBD2	TRBV5-1	TRBJ2-5	CASSAGTSQETQYF	TGCGCCAGCAGCGCCGGGACTAGCCAAGAGACCCAGTACTTC
many	-	TRBV12-3/TRBV12-4	TRBJ1-5	CASSRRENQPQHF	TGTGCCAGCAGCCGCCGGGAGAATCAGCCCCAGCATTTT
few	-	TRBV7-2	TRBJ2-6	CASSSGLHLRANVLTF	TGTGCCAGCAGCTCGGGACTCCACCTTAGGGCCAACGTCCTGACTTTC
many	-	TRBV5-5	TRBJ2-5	CASAPGTSQETQYF	TGTGCCAGCGCTCCGGGGACCTCCCAAGAGACCCAGTACTTC
few	TRBD1	TRBV29-1	TRBJ2-2	CSGNRGGELFF	TGCAGCGGGAACAGGGGCGGGGAGCTGTTTTTT
few	-	TRBV7-2	TRBJ1-1	CASTPRAYTEAFF	TGTGCCAGCACCCCGAGGGCATACACTGAAGCTTTCTTT
-	TRBD1	TRBV5-1	TRBJ1-2	CASSSVGQGASGYTF	TGCGCCAGCAGCTCGGTAGGACAGGGGGCGTCCGGCTACACCTTC
few	TRBD1	TRBV19	TRBJ1-6	CASSIVGQGNSPLHF	TGTGCCAGTAGTATAGTCGGACAGGGGAATTCACCCCTCCACTTT
few	-	TRBV9	TRBJ2-2	CASSVVGAGTGELFF	TGTGCCAGCAGCGTAGTCGGGGCAGGGACCGGGGAGCTGTTTTTT
-	-	TRBV5-4	TRBJ2-3	CASSSRQVTDTQYF	TGTGCCAGCAGCTCTCGACAGGTCACAGATACGCAGTATTTT
-	-	TRBV6-2/TRBV6-3	TRBJ2-3	CASSFATGFPDTQYF	TGTGCCAGCAGTTTTGCTACAGGGTTCCCAGATACGCAGTATTTT